Listed below are T cell receptor beta chains from one sample, sequenced in a study of CD8 T cells in ankylosing spondylitis. TCRdb used MiXCR to reprocess the 5' RACE reads, holding one entry per CDR3 protein. The data hold roughly 39,000 distinct CDR3 sequences, with 2.5% to 3.5% observed a single time. The specimen sequenced was blood, either unsorted or a sorted T cell fraction (not recorded which). The receptor source for this set is a male donor with ankylosing spondylitis or in good health (not recorded which). Both conserved end residues are part of each CDR3. A D gene is named only where the DNA matches it firmly. The size of a clone is reported for some rows only, either as once, few or many, or as a class for expanded clones.

. | many | 17 | TRBJ1-5 | TRBV9 | CASSVGGGSGSNQPQHF | TGTGCCAGCAGCGTAGGAGGCGGTAGTGGTAGCAATCAGCCCCAGCATTTT
. | many | 16 | TRBJ2-1 | TRBV9 | CASSWVAAHSYNEQFF | TGTGCCAGCAGCTGGGTAGCGGCCCACTCCTACAATGAGCAGTTCTTC
TRBD1 | many | 13 | TRBJ2-7 | TRBV9 | CASSRTGFYEQYF | TGTGCCAGCAGCCGGACAGGTTTCTACGAGCAGTACTTC
TRBD2 | many | 15 | TRBJ2-7 | TRBV9 | CASSPLLSGSSEQYF | TGTGCCAGCAGCCCTCTTCTGAGCGGGAGTTCCGAGCAGTACTTC
TRBD2 | many | 16 | TRBJ2-2 | TRBV9 | CASSFSSGQNTGELFF | TGTGCCAGCAGCTTCTCTAGCGGGCAAAACACCGGGGAGCTGTTTTTT
TRBD2 | many | 14 | TRBJ2-1 | TRBV9 | CASSAGTSGRRQFF | TGTGCCAGCAGCGCTGGGACTAGCGGGAGAAGACAGTTCTTC
TRBD1 | many | 17 | TRBJ2-7 | TRBV9 | CASSVAPAGTGTYEQYF | TGTGCCAGCAGCGTAGCTCCAGCCGGGACAGGGACCTACGAGCAGTACTTC
. | many | 13 | TRBJ2-2 | TRBV9 | CASSPKITGELFF | TGTGCCAGCAGCCCCAAGATCACCGGGGAGCTGTTTTTT
TRBD2 | few | 15 | TRBJ2-3 | TRBV9 | CASSVWEGRTDTQYF | TGTGCCAGCAGCGTCTGGGAGGGCCGGACAGATACGCAGTATTTT
TRBD1 | many | 15 | TRBJ1-2 | TRBV9 | CASAGTGAAGYGYTF | TGTGCCAGTGCAGGGACAGGGGCCGCAGGGTATGGCTACACCTTC
. | many | 13 | TRBJ2-1 | TRBV9 | CASSVGSLGEQFF | TGTGCCAGCAGCGTAGGATCCCTAGGTGAGCAGTTCTTC
TRBD2 | many | 15 | TRBJ2-7 | TRBV9 | CASSVESAGIYEQYF | TGTGCCAGCAGCGTAGAGTCAGCGGGAATCTACGAGCAGTACTTC
. | many | 14 | TRBJ2-1 | TRBV9 | CASSVGPSPREQFF | TGTGCCAGCAGCGTAGGGCCATCTCCGCGTGAGCAGTTCTTC
. | . | 16 | TRBJ2-6 | TRBV9 | CASSVVGESGANVLTF | TGTGCCAGCAGCGTAGTGGGAGAGTCTGGGGCCAACGTCCTGACTTTC
TRBD1 | many | 15 | TRBJ2-3 | TRBV9 | CASSAGTASTDTQYF | TGTGCCAGCAGCGCCGGGACAGCGAGCACAGATACGCAGTATTTT
. | many | 13 | TRBJ1-5 | TRBV9 | CASSDGENQPQHF | TGTGCCAGCAGCGACGGGGAAAATCAGCCCCAGCATTTT
. | many | 13 | TRBJ2-7 | TRBV9 | CASSGNSRFEQYF | TGTGCCAGCAGCGGCAACTCAAGGTTCGAGCAGTACTTC
. | many | 14 | TRBJ2-5 | TRBV9 | CASSVGRIQETQYF | TGTGCCAGCAGCGTAGGGCGGATTCAAGAGACCCAGTACTTC
. | medium-sized | 13 | TRBJ1-1 | TRBV9 | CASSVAGNTEAFF | TGTGCCAGCAGCGTCGCGGGGAACACTGAAGCTTTCTTT
. | many | 14 | TRBJ2-3 | TRBV9 | CASSVAEATDTQYF | TGTGCCAGCAGCGTAGCTGAGGCCACAGATACGCAGTATTTT
TRBD2 | many | 14 | TRBJ2-3 | TRBV9 | CASSALAGSNTQYF | TGTGCCAGCAGCGCACTAGCGGGATCCAATACGCAGTATTTT
. | few | 13 | TRBJ2-3 | TRBV9 | CASSVSGGDTQYF | TGTGCCAGCAGCGTATCTGGGGGAGATACGCAGTATTTT
. | . | 16 | TRBJ2-6 | TRBV9 | CASSVGSGAGANVLTF | TGTGCCAGCAGCGTAGGGTCCGGGGCTGGGGCCAACGTCCTGACTTTC
. | many | 12 | TRBJ2-5 | TRBV9 | CASSGQGETQYF | TGTGCCAGCAGCGGTCAGGGAGAGACCCAGTACTTC
. | many | 14 | TRBJ2-2 | TRBV9 | CASSPDPNTGELFF | TGTGCCAGCAGCCCAGACCCCAACACCGGGGAGCTGTTTTTT
. | many | 14 | TRBJ1-4 | TRBV9 | CASSVDGSDEKLFF | TGTGCCAGCAGCGTAGATGGGTCAGATGAAAAACTGTTTTTT
TRBD1 | many | 15 | TRBJ2-7 | TRBV9 | CASSPGTGQGYEQYF | TGTGCCAGCAGCCCGGGCACAGGACAGGGGTACGAGCAGTACTTC
. | many | 18 | TRBJ2-3 | TRBV9 | CASSKAAAGSYRGDTQYF | TGTGCCAGCAGCAAAGCAGCCGCGGGGTCTTATCGGGGAGATACGCAGTATTTT
TRBD1 | many | 12 | TRBJ1-1 | TRBV9 | CASSPARGEAFF | TGTGCCAGCAGCCCCGCCAGGGGGGAAGCTTTCTTT
. | many | 13 | TRBJ1-2 | TRBV9 | CASSVGGGFGYTF | TGTGCCAGCAGCGTAGGAGGAGGGTTCGGCTACACCTTC
. | . | 15 | TRBJ2-1 | TRBV9 | CASSSGDLGGNEQFF | TGTGCCAGCAGCTCCGGGGACCTCGGCGGCAATGAGCAGTTCTTC
. | many | 13 | TRBJ2-7 | TRBV9 | CASSEPGGDEQYF | TGTGCCAGCAGCGAACCCGGCGGGGACGAGCAGTACTTC